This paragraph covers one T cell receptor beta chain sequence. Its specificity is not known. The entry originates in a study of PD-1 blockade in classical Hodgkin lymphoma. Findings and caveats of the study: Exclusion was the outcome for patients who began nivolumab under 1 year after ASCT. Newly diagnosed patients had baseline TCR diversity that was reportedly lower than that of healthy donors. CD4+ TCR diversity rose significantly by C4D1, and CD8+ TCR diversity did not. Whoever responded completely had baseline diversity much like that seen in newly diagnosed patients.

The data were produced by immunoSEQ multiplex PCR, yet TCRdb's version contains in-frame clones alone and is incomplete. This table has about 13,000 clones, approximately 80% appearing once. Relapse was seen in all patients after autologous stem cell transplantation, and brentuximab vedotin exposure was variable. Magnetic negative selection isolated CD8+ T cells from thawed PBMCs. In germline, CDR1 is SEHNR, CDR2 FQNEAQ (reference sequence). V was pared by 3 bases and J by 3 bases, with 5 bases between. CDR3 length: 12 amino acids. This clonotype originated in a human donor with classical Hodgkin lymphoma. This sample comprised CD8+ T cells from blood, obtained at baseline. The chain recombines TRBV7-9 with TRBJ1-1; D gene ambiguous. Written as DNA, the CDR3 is TGTGCCAGCAGCTTTTTAGACACTGAAGCTTTCTTT. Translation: CASSFLDTEAFF.